This entry lists 21 T cell receptor beta chains sequenced from one sample in a study of blood T cell repertoires in COVID-19. Sequencing used immunoSEQ multiplex PCR; TCRdb keeps in-frame clones, though not all of them. This sample has 330,000 or so clones, with around 90% found just once. The sequenced material came from peripheral blood. Receptors originate from a man aged 25-45 years with COVID-19, enrolled during active disease.

This rearrangement joins TRBV5-1 to TRBJ1-1; D gene ambiguous. Trimming took 2 bases from V and 3 from J, leaving 8 bases between them. From germline, CDR1 is SGHRS and CDR2 YFSETQ. This CDR3 contains 13 residues. CDR3 protein: CASSFRDYTEAFF. CDR3 in DNA: TGCGCCAGCAGCTTCCGGGATTACACTGAAGCTTTCTTT.

This clone showed up just once. V usage is TRBV9 and J usage is TRBJ2-1, with TRBD2 identical over 11 bases. CDR3 length: 14 residues. The J segment lost 10 bases and the V segment lost 4 bases, leaving 7 bases of the junction unmatched. CDR1 SGDLS and CDR2 YYNGEE come from the germline V gene. This CDR3 reads CASSTTSGSGEQFF. In nucleotides, the CDR3 is TGTGCCAGCAGCACAACTAGCGGGAGTGGAGAGCAGTTCTTC.

The chain carries TRBV7-3 and TRBJ1-2; 8 nucleotides align to TRBD1. J was trimmed by 4 bases and V by 5 bases; bases with no gene match: 9. The CDR3 runs 15 residues. Germline CDR1 and CDR2: SGHTA and FQGTGA. The CDR3 nucleotides read TGTGCCAGCAGCCCAACCCGGGACAGGTTCTATGGCTACACCTTC. As protein: CASSPTRDRFYGYTF.

The chain combines TRBV6-5 with TRBJ2-7, with 7 bases lining up with TRBD2. Germline CDR1 reads MNHEY; CDR2 reads SVGAGI. The CDR3 runs 14 residues. V lost 2 bases and J lost 4; bases outside the gene matches: 5. CDR3 residues: CASSYLQGGYEQYF. CDR3 nucleotide sequence: TGTGCCAGCAGTTACCTCCAGGGAGGGTACGAGCAGTACTTC.

The table lists this clone with many counts. The chain couples TRBV27 to TRBJ1-2; 9 bases line up with TRBD1. Germline CDR1 MNHEY, CDR2 SMNVEV (reference sequence). The CDR3 has 16 residues. The V and J ends lost 5 bases and 3 bases, in that order; junction bases with no gene match: 10. This CDR3 is CASSQSQGALDYGYTF. For the CDR3, the DNA is TGTGCCAGCAGTCAATCACAGGGGGCGCTGGACTATGGCTACACCTTC.

This rearrangement joins TRBV5-1 to TRBJ2-7; D may be TRBD2 (5 bases). CDR3 length: 13 residues. CDR1 is SGHRS and CDR2 is YFSETQ in the germline V gene. V gave up 0 bases and J gave up 4 bases, with 8 bases separating them. DNA of the CDR3: TGCGCCAGCAGCTTGGCCCGGGGATACGAGCAGTACTTC. Its protein product is CASSLARGYEQYF.

V usage is TRBV5-5 and J usage is TRBJ2-7; D may be TRBD1 (5 bases). Germline V gene lookup returns CDR1 SGHKS and CDR2 YYEKEE (reference sequence). V was shortened by 2 bases and J by 2 bases, with 11 bases between the two germline ends. This CDR3 has 14 residues. CDR3 DNA sequence: TGTGCCAGCAGCTTCCAGGGCCCTACCTACGAGCAGTACTTC. It encodes CASSFQGPTYEQYF. Complete variable domain (other parts from reference TRBV5-5 and TRBJ2-7): DAGVTQSPTHLIKTRGQQVTLRCSPISGHKSVSWYQQVLGQGPQFIFQYYEKEERGRGNFPDRFSARQFPNYSSELNVNALLLGDSALYLCASSFQGPTYEQYFGPGTRLTVT.

This chain connects TRBV11-2 to TRBJ2-5; TRBD2 might be the D (5 bases). This CDR3 is built from 14 residues. The germline V gene encodes CDR1 SGHAT and CDR2 FQNNGV. Trimming shortened V by 6 bases and J by 0 bases, and 11 bases separated the two germline ends. The chain's CDR3 is CASSEGSYQETQYF. The CDR3 DNA reads TGTGCCAGCAGTGAGGGCTCGTACCAAGAGACCCAGTACTTC.

This clone was seen a single time. V usage is TRBV2 and J usage is TRBJ2-3; TRBD2 matches at 12 bases. After removal of 0 bases from V and 3 bases from J, the junction contained 10 bases not matched to a gene. CDR3 length: 19 amino acids. Per germline, CDR1 SNHLY and CDR2 FYNNEI. CDR3 amino acids: CASSEARLAGGPITDTQYF. The CDR3 DNA reads as TGTGCCAGCAGTGAAGCGCGGCTAGCGGGAGGGCCAATTACAGATACGCAGTATTTT.

V and J are TRBV12-3 or TRBV12-4 and TRBJ1-1; maybe TRBD1 (6 bases). The CDR3 is 12 amino acids. Trimming cost V 7 bases and J 5 bases, with 11 bases left between them. The CDR3 reads CASNRVQTEAFF. CDR3 nucleotide sequence: TGTGCCAGCAACAGGGTCCAGACTGAAGCTTTCTTT.

The chain carries TRBV19 and TRBJ2-1; TRBD2 matches at 9 bases. Germline trimming cut 7 bases from V and 8 bases from J; bases unmatched to any gene: 18. The CDR3 totals 17 residues. Germline V gene sequence: CDR1 LNHDA, CDR2 SQIVND (reference sequence). The CDR3: CASKRREGTGLGYEQFF. CDR3 nucleotides: TGTGCCAGTAAGCGGCGGGAGGGAACTGGTCTGGGGTATGAGCAGTTCTTC.

The V call is TRBV5-5, the J call TRBJ2-7, with D tentatively TRBD1 (6 bases). Trimming took 3 bases from V and 6 from J, leaving 13 bases between them. Germline V lookup: CDR1 SGHKS, CDR2 YYEKEE (reference sequence). CDR3 size: 13 residues. The CDR3 reads CASSSDSLREQYF. CDR3 coding DNA: TGTGCCAGCAGCTCGGACAGTCTACGCGAGCAGTACTTC.

This clone has a handful of counts. The chain carries TRBV18 and TRBJ1-1; tentative D call: TRBD1 (5 bases). V lost 3 bases, J lost 0 bases, and 11 bases lay in between. The CDR3 consists of 15 residues. Germline CDR1 reads KGHSH; CDR2 reads LQKENI. CDR3 region: CASSPGQGMNTEAFF. In DNA, the CDR3 is TGTGCCAGCTCACCGGGGCAGGGCATGAACACTGAAGCTTTCTTT.

The V gene is TRBV7-6, the J gene TRBJ2-7, with 9 bases identical to TRBD1. The CDR3 loop spans 15 amino acids. In germline, CDR1 is SGHVS, CDR2 FNYEAQ. V was clipped by 0 bases and J by 1 base; unmatched bases: 1. The CDR3 region has the DNA TGTGCCAGCAGCTTAGCGGGGACAGGGTCCTACGAGCAGTACTTC. Translated: CASSLAGTGSYEQYF. Supplemented by reference TRBV7-6 and TRBJ2-7, the full variable domain reads GAGVSQSPRYKVTKRGQDVALRCDPISGHVSLYWYRQALGQGPEFLTYFNYEAQQDKSGLPNDRFSAERPEGSISTLTIQRTEQRDSAMYRCASSLAGTGSYEQYFGPGTRLTVT.

The V and J genes are TRBV3-1 (or the pseudogene TRBV3-2) and TRBJ1-5; D is ambiguous. CDR1 and CDR2 from the germline V gene are LGHDT and YNNKEL (reference sequence). This CDR3 is built from 13 residues. Between the trimmed V and J ends, which lost 0 bases and 9 bases, there was a span of 9 bases. DNA for the CDR3: TGTGCCAGCAGCCAAGATTTGGAGGGGCCCCAGCATTTT. Encoded protein: CASSQDLEGPQHF.

The chain couples TRBV29-1 to TRBJ2-7; D gene ambiguous. V was pared by 4 bases and J by 1 base, with 11 bases between. The CDR3 is made up of 13 amino acids. The germline V gene encodes CDR1 SQVTM and CDR2 ANQGSEA. CDR3 amino acids: CSVVWAVSYEQYF. CDR3 DNA sequence: TGCAGCGTTGTATGGGCAGTTTCCTACGAGCAGTACTTC.

This chain links TRBV4-3 with TRBJ2-7; TRBD1 is a possible D gene (6 bases). CDR1 and CDR2 from the germline V gene are LGHNA and YSLEER. This CDR3 has 16 residues. The V end lost 0 bases, the J end lost 5 bases, and 17 bases lay between the germline ends. The CDR3 coding sequence is TGCGCCAGCAGCCAAGATCGGCAGGGGTTCGTCAACGAGCAGTACTTC. It translates to CASSQDRQGFVNEQYF.

This clone occurred once. This rearrangement joins TRBV5-1 to TRBJ2-7; 8 bases agree with TRBD1. Germline CDR1 SGHRS, CDR2 YFSETQ. The CDR3 contains 13 residues. J was trimmed by 10 bases and V by 5 bases; bases with no gene match: 11. DNA for the CDR3: TGCGCCAGCAGGCCTCCGACAGGGGAGGACCAGTACTTC. Protein sequence: CASRPPTGEDQYF.

This rearrangement joins TRBV28 to TRBJ1-5, with D tentatively TRBD1 (6 bases). CDR1 is MDHEN and CDR2 is SYDVKM in the germline V gene. The CDR3 sequence is 16 residues long. V lost 7 bases, J lost 7 bases, and 23 bases lay in between. CDR3 residues: CASTPPRQGNQQPQHF. The CDR3 nucleotides read TGTGCCAGCACCCCACCGAGGCAGGGGAATCAACAGCCCCAGCATTTT.

V and J are TRBV7-3 and TRBJ2-5, with TRBD1 matching over 9 bases. The CDR3 covers 15 residues. Germline CDR1 reads SGHTA; CDR2 reads FQGTGA. Trimming cost V 5 bases and J 2 bases; bases outside gene matches: 6. CDR3 in DNA: TGTGCCAGCAGCGCTCTTGGGACAGGGCAAGAGACCCAGTACTTC. Translation gives CASSALGTGQETQYF.

V and J are TRBV19 and TRBJ2-1; TRBD1 matches 7 bases. Germline trimming cut 5 bases from V and 4 bases from J; bases unmatched to any gene: 5. The CDR3 spans 14 residues. Germline lookup yields CDR1 LNHDA and CDR2 SQIVND (reference sequence). CDR3 DNA sequence: TGTGCCAGTAGTCCCTGGGACAGATACAATGAGCAGTTCTTC. As protein: CASSPWDRYNEQFF.